Here is one T cell receptor beta chain with its context. Antigen unknown. PCR used 60 Vbeta primers and 13 Jbeta primers. Assay: immunoSEQ multiplex PCR; the TCRdb copy retains only in-frame clones and omits some. The sample includes about 72,000 clones, around four fifths seen only once; the top ten take about 6.8%. Germline trimming cut 4 bases from V and 7 bases from J; bases unmatched to any gene: 4. This CDR3 has 15 amino acids. Germline lookup yields CDR1 MDHEN and CDR2 SYDVKM. The source of the sample is a study of cytomegalovirus exposure and HLA in healthy donors. Study-level points and caveats: Beyond CMV serostatus, there was no information to go on about immune exposure. Cytomegalovirus status, reportedly, was diagnosed with high specificity and sensitivity by the classifier.

Sequenced: PBMCs. The V gene is TRBV28, the J gene TRBJ2-2; 12 positions match TRBD1. This TCR came from a human donor in good health. CDR3 loop: CASSSGTGGFGELFF. CDR3 sequence (DNA): TGTGCCAGCAGTTCCGGGACAGGGGGCTTCGGGGAGCTGTTTTTT.